The 23 T cell receptor beta chains below come from one sample, sequenced in a study of OX40 agonist ivuxolimab in advanced cancers. Here immunoSEQ multiplex PCR was the method, and the copy in TCRdb shows in-frame clones only, minus some. The sample has about 76,000 clones; approximately 86% are singletons. Sequencing used CD4+ or CD8+ T cells sorted from blood, obtained in a trial of the OX40 agonist ivuxolimab. The receptors here all came from an adult with an advanced solid tumor such as melanoma, head and neck, liver or kidney cancer.

This clone showed up just a few times. The chain employs TRBV19 and TRBJ1-5, with 7 bases lining up with TRBD1. CDR3 size: 16 residues. Germline V lookup: CDR1 LNHDA, CDR2 SQIVND (reference sequence). Trimming at V came to 3 bases and at J to 3 bases, leaving 8 bases not matched to a gene. The CDR3 sequence is CASSILTGNNNQPQHF. The CDR3 coding sequence is TGTGCCAGTAGTATCCTGACAGGGAACAACAATCAGCCCCAGCATTTT.

The chain combines TRBV4-2 with TRBJ2-7, with 7 bases matching TRBD1. CDR1 and CDR2 (germline): LGHNA, YNFKEQ. The CDR3 has 17 residues. V shed 3 bases, J shed 1 base, and the junction held 12 bases outside the gene matches. The DNA of the CDR3 is TGTGCCAGCAGCCAGGATATACAGGGGTTTCCTTCCTACGAGCAGTACTTC. This sequence encodes CASSQDIQGFPSYEQYF.

The chain uses TRBV10-1 and TRBJ1-2; no reliable D call. The germline V and J ends were trimmed by 0 bases and 2 bases, with 4 bases remaining between them. The CDR3 extends over 13 amino acids. Germline V gene data show CDR1 as WNHNN and CDR2 as SYGVQD (reference sequence). CDR3 residues: CASSESGNYGYTF. The CDR3, as DNA: TGCGCCAGCAGTGAGTCGGGGAACTATGGCTACACCTTC.

The gene calls are TRBV5-5 and TRBJ2-1, with a tentative D call TRBD2 (7 bases). This CDR3 has 14 residues. Deletions cut 1 base from V and 8 bases from J, with 13 bases between. Germline V gene data show CDR1 as SGHKS and CDR2 as YYEKEE (reference sequence). DNA of the CDR3: TGTGCCAGCAGCTTGTTTCAGGGGAGGGATGAGCAGTTCTTC. This gives the protein CASSLFQGRDEQFF.

This chain uses TRBV4-3 with TRBJ2-5, with 8 bases matching TRBD1. The CDR3 spans 16 residues. The V and J ends lost 0 bases and 4 bases, in that order; junction bases with no gene match: 7. Germline values: CDR1 LGHNA, CDR2 YSLEER. The CDR3 nucleotides read TGCGCCAGCAGCCAAGAGCAGGGGGCTCCTGGAGAGACCCAGTACTTC. It is translated as CASSQEQGAPGETQYF.

The chain recombines TRBV28 with TRBJ1-5, with D perhaps matching TRBD1 (5 bases). The length of the CDR3 is 16 residues. The V gene's germline CDR1 is MDHEN and CDR2 SYDVKM. V lost 5 bases and J 0 bases, leaving 14 bases between the germline ends. CDR3 residues: CASSHRDFYSNQPQHF. The CDR3 coding sequence is TGTGCCAGCAGTCATCGGGACTTCTATAGCAATCAGCCCCAGCATTTT.

Points on this clone: The sample holds other DNA sequences that translate to the same CDR3. The chain joins TRBV5-1 to TRBJ1-4; 11 positions agree with TRBD1. The junction had 3 bases not matched to a gene; V was cut back by 4 bases and J by 7 bases. Germline loops: CDR1 SGHRS, CDR2 YFSETQ. There are 14 residues in the CDR3. The CDR3 loop is CASSAGTGGEKLFF. CDR3 DNA: TGCGCCAGCAGCGCGGGGACAGGGGGTGAAAAACTGTTTTTT.

CDR3 loop: CASYGTLTYNEQFF. DNA of the CDR3: TGTGCCAGCTACGGGACACTAACCTACAATGAGCAGTTCTTC. The chain carries TRBV28 and TRBJ2-1; TRBD1 is a possible D gene (6 bases). The CDR3 loop spans 14 amino acids. Per the germline V gene, CDR1 is MDHEN and CDR2 is SYDVKM. Trimming removed 8 bases at V and 2 bases at J, with 13 bases between. Drawing the rest from reference TRBV28 and TRBJ2-1, the complete variable domain is DVKVTQSSRYLVKRTGEKVFLECVQDMDHENMFWYRQDPGLGLRLIYFSYDVKMKEKGDIPEGYSVSREKKERFSLILESASTNQTSMYLCASYGTLTYNEQFFGPGTRLTVL.

The chain carries TRBV5-6 and TRBJ1-2; no reliable D call. This CDR3 has 12 residues. V lost 3 bases, J lost 5 bases, and 8 bases lay in between. Per the germline V gene, CDR1 is SGHDT and CDR2 is YYEEEE. This CDR3 reads CASSSGLYGYTF. The CDR3 DNA sequence: TGTGCCAGCAGCTCGGGTCTATATGGCTACACCTTC.

J is TRBJ2-5 and V is TRBV4-3; 9 bases agree with TRBD2. The CDR3 covers 16 residues. The V gene end was trimmed by 0 bases and the J gene end by 6 bases; junction bases not matched to a gene: 8. Germline V gives CDR1 LGHNA, CDR2 YSLEER. DNA of the CDR3: TGCGCCAGCAGCCAAGATTGGGCGGGGGGGCCGAAGACCCAGTACTTC. Protein: CASSQDWAGGPKTQYF.

The rearrangement uses TRBV5-5 and TRBJ1-4, with D uncertain. V lost 0 bases and J lost 4, with 4 bases in between. This CDR3 has 13 amino acids. Germline V gives CDR1 SGHKS, CDR2 YYEKEE (reference sequence). CDR3 protein: CASSLGGNEKLFF. CDR3 coding DNA: TGTGCCAGCAGCTTGGGGGGTAATGAAAAACTGTTTTTT.

The J gene is TRBJ1-4, the V gene TRBV11-2; D is unresolved. The V end was cut by 5 bases, the J end by 0 bases, with 13 bases between. CDR1 is SGHAT and CDR2 is FQNNGV in the germline V gene. The CDR3 has 16 amino acids. The CDR3 region is CASSPRKQATNEKLFF. The CDR3 nucleotides are TGTGCCAGCAGCCCGAGGAAGCAAGCAACTAATGAAAAACTGTTTTTT.

In DNA form, the CDR3 reads TGTGCCAGCTCACCGACAGGGGAATTCGCCGGGGAGCTGTTTTTT. This encodes CASSPTGEFAGELFF. The chain is built from TRBV18 and TRBJ2-2; 8 bases are a match to TRBD1. CDR1 is KGHSH, CDR2 LQKENI, per germline. The trim removed 3 bases at V and 6 bases at J, leaving 6 bases unmatched. CDR3 length: 15 amino acids.

V is TRBV4-2 and J is TRBJ1-2, with D perhaps matching TRBD1 (5 bases). Between the trimmed V and J ends, which lost 4 bases and 2 bases, there was a span of 14 bases. The length of the CDR3 is 15 residues. The germline V gene has CDR1 LGHNA and CDR2 YNFKEQ. In nucleotides, the CDR3 is TGTGCCAGCAGCCCGGAGGAGGGGCAGAACTATGGCTACACCTTC. This gives the protein CASSPEEGQNYGYTF.

The sample holds one count of this clone. The chain has TRBV10-3 and TRBJ1-3; no clear D gene. Germline V gives CDR1 ENHRY, CDR2 SYGVKD. The V end lost 0 bases, the J end lost 3 bases, and 9 bases lay between the germline ends. The CDR3 contains 15 residues. DNA for the CDR3: TGTGCCATCAGTGAGTCACCGGAAAATGGAAACACCATATATTTT. This translates into CAISESPENGNTIYF.

This chain uses TRBV7-8 with TRBJ2-5; 7 bases are shared with TRBD2. The V gene's germline CDR1 is SGHVS and CDR2 FQNEAQ. The CDR3 length is 16 residues. Trimming cost V 1 base and J 4 bases; bases outside gene matches: 9. CDR3 in amino acids: CASSLVAGERGETQYF. The DNA of the CDR3 is TGTGCCAGCAGCTTAGTGGCGGGGGAACGAGGAGAGACCCAGTACTTC.

This clone is a singleton in its sample. The rearrangement joins TRBV2 to TRBJ2-3; TRBD2 agrees at 13 bases. V trimming: 5 bases; J trimming: 3 bases; junction bases outside the gene matches: 5. Germline V gene sequence: CDR1 SNHLY, CDR2 FYNNEI. This CDR3 is built from 16 residues. CDR3 coding DNA: TGTGCCAGCAGTCTAGGACTAGCGGGGGTAACAGATACGCAGTATTTT. It codes for CASSLGLAGVTDTQYF.

The chain links TRBV5-1 to TRBJ2-7, with TRBD1 matching over 8 bases. The germline CDR1 and CDR2 sequences are SGHRS and YFSETQ. The CDR3 runs 14 residues. Losses at the gene ends were 7 bases for V and 1 base for J; bases not matched to a gene: 7. CDR3 loop: CASRMTGDSYEQYF. The CDR3 nucleotides are TGCGCCAGCCGAATGACAGGGGATTCCTACGAGCAGTACTTC.

Concerning this clone itself: The DNA is omitted, as the CDR3 cannot be located on it reliably, and the CDR3 follows TCRdb's listing. This chain uses TRBV29-1 with TRBJ2-7. Both ends counted, the CDR3 spans 11 residues. Germline CDR1 reads SQVTM; CDR2 reads ANQGSEA. CDR3 sequence reads: CSVAFGIREYF.

The chain has TRBV28 and TRBJ2-3; D perhaps matches TRBD2 (6 bases). The V and J ends lost 8 bases and 1 base respectively, with 10 bases between them. This CDR3 is built from 13 residues. Germline V lookup: CDR1 MDHEN, CDR2 SYDVKM. CDR3 amino acids: CASAPSGTDTQYF. The CDR3 coding sequence is TGTGCCAGCGCCCCTAGCGGCACAGATACGCAGTATTTT.

This rearrangement joins TRBV29-1 to TRBJ2-1; 11 bases map to TRBD1. Germline assignment: CDR1 SQVTM and CDR2 ANQGSEA. The CDR3 length is 14 residues. Trimming took 6 bases from V and 6 from J; bases not matched to a gene: 7. This CDR3 is CSVGGQGVFNEQFF. The CDR3 region has the DNA TGCAGCGTCGGGGGACAGGGGGTGTTCAATGAGCAGTTCTTC.

This chain uses TRBV19 with TRBJ1-2; 8 bases agree with TRBD1. The germline V gene encodes CDR1 LNHDA and CDR2 SQIVND (reference sequence). V lost 9 bases to trimming and J lost 2 bases; unmatched junction nucleotides: 8. There are 14 residues in the CDR3. CDR3 loop: CASLDRGGNYGYTF. The DNA of the CDR3 is TGTGCCAGCCTAGACAGGGGAGGGAACTATGGCTACACCTTC.

This clone appeared once. The genes are TRBV7-8 and TRBJ2-3; D ambiguous. The CDR3 loop spans 12 amino acids. Germline V gene sequence: CDR1 SGHVS, CDR2 FQNEAQ. Trimming shortened V by 0 bases and J by 6 bases, and 4 bases separated the two germline ends. CDR3 bases: TGTGCCAGCAGCTTAGCTGCGGATACGCAGTATTTT. This sequence encodes CASSLAADTQYF. The complete variable domain, with remaining parts taken from reference TRBV7-8 and TRBJ2-3, reads GAGVSQSPRYKVAKRGQDVALRCDPISGHVSLFWYQQALGQGPEFLTYFQNEAQLDKSGLPSDRFFAERPEGSVSTLKIQRTQQEDSAVYLCASSLAADTQYFGPGTRLTVL.